Below, 23 T cell receptor beta chains from the same sample are listed, as sequenced in a study of blood T cell repertoires in COVID-19. Clones were read by immunoSEQ multiplex PCR, and TCRdb kept only the in-frame ones, dropping some. The sample contains tens of thousands of clones, about 87% of which appear only once. Sequenced input: peripheral blood. All receptors derive from a woman of 80 years or more with active COVID-19.

The chain recombines TRBV30 with TRBJ1-5; D call uncertain. Germline values: CDR1 GTSNPN, CDR2 SVGIG (reference sequence). CDR3 length: 16 amino acids. Trimming removed 2 bases from V and 1 base from J, with 15 bases in between. The CDR3 region is CAWSPYSPVSNQPQHF. The CDR3 DNA is TGTGCCTGGAGTCCCTACTCCCCTGTCAGCAATCAGCCCCAGCATTTT.

V usage is TRBV6-6 and J usage is TRBJ2-3; D gene unclear. The germline gives CDR1 MNHNY, CDR2 SVGAGI (reference sequence). This CDR3 spans 13 amino acids. The V and J ends lost 4 bases and 6 bases respectively, with 11 bases between them. CDR3 bases: TGTGCCAGCAGTTTCACTCGAGCCGATACGCAGTATTTT. Its protein is CASSFTRADTQYF.

The chain carries TRBV7-3 and TRBJ2-3; 7 bases agree with TRBD1. From germline, CDR1 is SGHTA and CDR2 FQGTGA. The CDR3 has 16 amino acids. Trimming at V came to 3 bases and at J to 1 base, leaving 7 bases not matched to a gene. CDR3 DNA sequence: TGTGCCAGCAGCTTGGGACGGGACAGACGCACAGATACGCAGTATTTT. Protein: CASSLGRDRRTDTQYF.

The V call is TRBV7-2, the J call TRBJ2-5; 8 nucleotides line up with TRBD1. The CDR3 loop spans 14 amino acids. The V and J ends lost 4 bases and 2 bases, in that order; junction bases with no gene match: 3. In germline, CDR1 is SGHTA, CDR2 FQGNSA. DNA of the CDR3: TGTGCCAGCAGCTCCGGACAGGGACAAGAGACCCAGTACTTC. It codes for CASSSGQGQETQYF.

V usage is TRBV7-2 and J usage is TRBJ2-3, with TRBD2 matching 12 bases. The V gene end was trimmed by 0 bases and the J gene end by 8 bases; junction bases not matched to a gene: 6. This CDR3 comprises 16 residues. Germline loops: CDR1 SGHTA, CDR2 FQGNSA. The DNA of the CDR3 is TGTGCCAGCAGCTTAGCGGTGCTAGCGGGGGGGATTACGCAGTATTTT. It is translated as CASSLAVLAGGITQYF.

CDR3 sequence: CASSLWGGRTGVYEQYF. The CDR3 DNA reads as TGTGCCAGCAGTTTATGGGGGGGAAGGACAGGCGTCTACGAGCAGTACTTC. The rearrangement joins TRBV28 to TRBJ2-7; TRBD1 might be the D (7 bases). The CDR3 has 17 amino acids. Germline-derived CDR1 and CDR2 are MDHEN and SYDVKM. The V gene lost 0 bases and the J gene lost 3 bases, with 18 bases spanning the gap.

The chain links TRBV7-2 to TRBJ1-3; possible D gene TRBD1, 6 bases. The V end was cut by 1 base, the J end by 2 bases, with 12 bases between. The V gene's germline CDR1 is SGHTA and CDR2 FQGNSA. The CDR3 spans 16 residues. CDR3 region: CASSLERGRPGNTIYF. DNA of the CDR3: TGTGCCAGCAGCTTAGAGCGGGGGCGACCTGGAAACACCATATATTTT.

This chain joins TRBV15 and TRBJ2-1; TRBD1 is a possible D gene (6 bases). CDR1 is LNHNV, CDR2 YYDKDF, per germline (reference sequence). The length of the CDR3 is 15 residues. Deletions cut 2 bases from V and 2 bases from J, with 10 bases between. CDR3 protein: CATSRLGQTYNEQFF. CDR3 coding DNA: TGTGCCACCAGCAGACTAGGACAGACCTACAATGAGCAGTTCTTC.

This clone occurred once. The chain links TRBV29-1 to TRBJ1-1, with a possible D match to TRBD1 (6 bases). Germline V CDR1 and CDR2: SQVTM, ANQGSEA. The V and J ends lost 7 bases and 1 base respectively, with 13 bases between them. CDR3 length: 13 residues. The CDR3 nucleotides are TGCAGCGCGAGCAGGGGCAAGAACACTGAAGCTTTCTTT. It translates to CSASRGKNTEAFF.

The rearrangement joins TRBV5-4 to TRBJ1-2; 12 bases align to TRBD1. J gave up 8 bases and V 6 bases, and 8 bases lay outside the gene matches. Germline-derived CDR1 and CDR2 are SGHNT and YYREEE (reference sequence). This CDR3 region has 14 residues. The DNA of the CDR3 is TGTGCCAGCATGCTGGGACAGGGGGCGCGAGGCTACACCTTC. Protein: CASMLGQGARGYTF.

The chain combines TRBV3-1 (or the pseudogene TRBV3-2) with TRBJ1-2; D may be TRBD1 (5 bases). This CDR3 has 13 amino acids. V dropped 1 base and J dropped 7 bases, with 10 bases sitting between them. CDR1 and CDR2 (germline): LGHDT, YNNKEL (reference sequence). CDR3 nucleotide sequence: TGTGCCAGCAGCCAAGGCTTCGGGGGTGGCTACACCTTC. Translated: CASSQGFGGGYTF.

The rearrangement links TRBV5-4 to TRBJ2-3, with TRBD2 matching over 13 bases. Germline V gives CDR1 SGHNT, CDR2 YYREEE (reference sequence). The CDR3 runs 15 residues. Trimming removed 5 bases from V and 4 bases from J; junction bases left unmatched: 4. The CDR3 is CASRPGLAGADTQYF. The CDR3 coding sequence is TGTGCCAGCAGACCCGGACTAGCGGGGGCAGATACGCAGTATTTT.

The chain carries TRBV5-1 and TRBJ2-5, with D perhaps matching TRBD2 (6 bases). Germline CDR1 reads SGHRS; CDR2 reads YFSETQ. Trimming took 0 bases from V and 5 from J, leaving 14 bases between them. The CDR3 length is 15 residues. CDR3 in amino acids: CASSLVQGRGETQYF. DNA for the CDR3: TGCGCCAGCAGCTTGGTCCAGGGCCGGGGGGAGACCCAGTACTTC.

The chain has TRBV9 and TRBJ1-4; D remains unclear. In germline, CDR1 is SGDLS, CDR2 YYNGEE. This CDR3 region has 14 residues. V was clipped by 3 bases and J by 5 bases, with 11 bases between them. In DNA form, the CDR3 reads TGTGCCAGCAGCGCCAATGGGCAAAATGAAAAACTGTTTTTT. This sequence encodes CASSANGQNEKLFF.

V usage is TRBV28 and J usage is TRBJ2-3; 15 nucleotides align to TRBD2. This CDR3 is 16 amino acids long. Germline-derived CDR1 and CDR2 are MDHEN and SYDVKM. Trimming cost V 8 bases and J 1 base; bases outside gene matches: 4. CDR3 nucleotide sequence: TGTGCCAGCGGACTAGCGGGAGGGAGGGGCACAGATACGCAGTATTTT. As protein: CASGLAGGRGTDTQYF.

The V call is TRBV3-1 (or the pseudogene TRBV3-2), the J call TRBJ2-7; tentatively, D is TRBD2 (5 bases). The V end was cut by 1 base, the J end by 2 bases, with 12 bases between. CDR1 is LGHDT, CDR2 YNNKEL, per germline (reference sequence). This CDR3 has 15 residues. The chain's CDR3 is CASSQGAGRPYEQYF. CDR3 DNA sequence: TGTGCCAGCAGCCAAGGGGCGGGTCGTCCCTACGAGCAGTACTTC.

The V and J genes are TRBV19 and TRBJ1-3, with D uncertain. The CDR3 has 16 amino acids. With 3 bases removed from V and 1 base from J, the gap between germline ends came to 13 bases. The germline V gene encodes CDR1 LNHDA and CDR2 SQIVND (reference sequence). The CDR3 region is CASSISASPSGNTIYF. CDR3 bases: TGTGCCAGTAGTATTTCAGCGAGCCCTTCTGGAAACACCATATATTTT.

The chain couples TRBV5-1 to TRBJ1-2; D unclear. From germline, CDR1 is SGHRS and CDR2 YFSETQ. This CDR3 region has 14 residues. V lost 3 bases, J lost 0 bases, and 9 bases lay in between. For the CDR3, the DNA is TGCGCCAGCAGCTCGGCGGTGGCTAACTATGGCTACACCTTC. It specifies CASSSAVANYGYTF. The full variable domain, rest sourced from reference TRBV5-1 and TRBJ1-2, is KAGVTQTPRYLIKTRGQQVTLSCSPISGHRSVSWYQQTPGQGLQFLFEYFSETQRNKGNFPGRFSGRQFSNSRSEMNVSTLELGDSALYLCASSSAVANYGYTFGSGTRLTVV.

The chain has TRBV6-2 or TRBV6-3 and TRBJ2-5, with 7 bases aligning to TRBD2. V shed 5 bases and J 4 bases; nucleotides not matched to a gene: 10. The CDR3 loop spans 15 amino acids. The V gene's germline CDR1 is MNHEY and CDR2 SVGEGT. The CDR3 nucleotides are TGTGCCAGCAGTCATCGGGGGGACGTAGTAGAGACCCAGTACTTC. It yields the protein CASSHRGDVVETQYF.

The rearrangement uses TRBV15 and TRBJ1-2; 8 positions match TRBD1. Germline V gives CDR1 LNHNV, CDR2 YYDKDF (reference sequence). The CDR3 has 15 residues. Trimming took 1 base from V and 5 from J; bases not matched to a gene: 6. The CDR3: CATSRARTGRYGYTF. CDR3 DNA: TGTGCCACCAGCAGAGCCAGGACAGGGCGATATGGCTACACCTTC.

The V call is TRBV5-5, the J call TRBJ1-2; D may be TRBD1 (5 bases). The CDR3 consists of 14 residues. V dropped 2 bases and J dropped 4 bases, with 12 bases sitting between them. Germline V gene data show CDR1 as SGHKS and CDR2 as YYEKEE (reference sequence). The CDR3 loop is CASSFLGGSYGYTF. In nucleotides, the CDR3 is TGTGCCAGCAGCTTCTTGGGGGGGAGCTATGGCTACACCTTC.

This clone was detected once. The junction shows a germline mismatch at one end, possibly a read error. V gene TRBV5-4 combines with J gene TRBJ2-5, with 8 bases fitting TRBD1. The CDR3 is made up of 12 amino acids. CDR1 is SGHNT, CDR2 YYREEE, per germline (reference sequence). The CDR3 coding sequence is TGTGCCAGCAGCTCCGGGACAGGCGATAAGGACTTC. This codes for CASSSGTGDKDF.

The rearrangement joins TRBV21-1 to TRBJ1-1. TRBV21-1 is given as a pseudogene. The CDR3 has 14 residues. CDR3 nucleotide sequence: TGTGCCAGCAGCAAAGTCCGCGGGGGTAGTGAAGCTTTCTTT. Translating gives CASSKVRGGSEAFF.